This TCR beta chain was identified during a study of regulatory T cells in long-lasting Graves disease. Described time point: newly diagnosed GD, antithyroid drugs for less than 3 months. RNA extracted from PBMCs served as the sequencing template. CDR3 size: 18 residues. V lost 5 bases and J lost 1, with 18 bases in between. The germline V gene encodes CDR1 MNHEY and CDR2 SVGEGT. The authors built TCR beta libraries using iRepertoire HTBI primers and Arm-PCR of CDR3 regions. TCRdb fed the multiplex PCR reads into MiXCR, producing one record per CDR3 protein. Of hundreds of thousands of distinct CDR3 sequences listed, about 15% were seen once; the top ten hold approximately 20%. This same sample was also part of a study on T cells in Graves' hyperthyroidism and ophthalmopathy. That investigation notes: It was uncontrolled infection, other autoimmune disease, pregnancy or lactation that excluded patients.

The chain joins TRBV6-2 or TRBV6-3 to TRBJ2-6; D is possibly TRBD1 (5 bases). The TCR was taken from a woman in her 30s with Graves disease. Sequencing used peripheral blood mononuclear cells (PBMCs), obtained at new diagnosis, from a patient treated with antithyroid drugs. CDR3 loop: CASSEIYGYRSGANVLTF. As DNA, the CDR3 is TGTGCCAGCAGTGAAATTTACGGGTACAGGTCTGGGGCCAACGTCCTGACTTTC.